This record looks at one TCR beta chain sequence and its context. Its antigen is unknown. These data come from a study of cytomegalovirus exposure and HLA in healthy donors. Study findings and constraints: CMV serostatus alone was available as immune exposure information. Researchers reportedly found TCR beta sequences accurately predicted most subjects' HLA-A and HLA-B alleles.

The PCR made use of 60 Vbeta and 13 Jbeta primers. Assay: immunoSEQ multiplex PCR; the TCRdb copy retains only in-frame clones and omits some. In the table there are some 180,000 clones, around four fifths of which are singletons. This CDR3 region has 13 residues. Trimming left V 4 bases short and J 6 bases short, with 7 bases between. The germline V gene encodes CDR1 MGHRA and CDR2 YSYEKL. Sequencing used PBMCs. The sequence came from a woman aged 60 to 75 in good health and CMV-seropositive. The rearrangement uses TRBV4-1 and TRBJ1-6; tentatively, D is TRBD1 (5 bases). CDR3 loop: CASSPGGNSPLHF. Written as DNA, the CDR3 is TGCGCCAGCAGCCCCGGGGGTAATTCACCCCTCCACTTT.